The subject of this entry is one T cell receptor beta chain. Which antigen it targets is not known. The sample holds no much larger clone one base away, and base qualities are not on file. Other DNA sequences from this sample encode an identical CDR3 as well. The data originate from a study of cytomegalovirus exposure and HLA in healthy donors (dated by TCRdb to 2016 to 2017). As for the study more broadly: An earlier analysis of roughly 500 of the donors reported more than 250 Gb of sequence data and some 100 million unique TCR beta sequences from 150 million to 200 million T cells. An early release covering 550 to 700 HLA-typed donors comprised about 300 gigabases of sequencing data and tens of millions of unique TCR sequences. Of the 300 to 450 genotyped donors, approximately 83% fell in the genetic ancestry cluster associated with self-reported Caucasian donors. The study was designed to test whether signatures of past pathogen exposure could be identified by cataloging public T cell receptors. The T cell repertoires of 666 subjects were profiled by immunosequencing and related to cytomegalovirus serostatus. In addition to the first cohort of 666 subjects, a separate validation cohort of approximately 120 different subjects was used. High-throughput TCR immunosequencing, statistical association of individual TCRs with disease status, and machine learning were combined to predict cytomegalovirus infection status. A later analysis re-examined previously published TCR beta repertoires from just over 650 donors and added high-resolution HLA genotyping to investigate patterns of TCR occurrence. Rather than drawing on any new phenotypic data, the later analysis identified candidate immune exposures from TCR beta sequences and the way those sequences occurred across donors. In an earlier analysis of 587 of the donors, high-throughput TCR beta sequencing was used to judge whether each TCR beta V gene segment behaved as functional or pseudogenic. Alongside the repertoire data, information on donor age, sex, ethnicity and CMV serostatus was compiled. In a later genetic analysis, genome-wide SNP genotypes for about 55% of the roughly 670 donors were used, and that subset was treated as a discovery cohort. All discovery cohort repertoires had been generated on a single sequencing platform. Class I and class II HLA loci were covered by the typing at four-digit resolution. The number of typed donors differed by locus: roughly 629-630 for A, B, C, DRB1 and DQB1; 522 for DQA1; over 600 for DPA1; and some 470 for DPB1. Four or five DR-DQ haplotypes were treated as single units for association and clustering because of strong linkage in the cohort. Among around 400 genotyped donors of the cohort, an average of roughly 230,000 unique TCR beta nucleotide sequences was sequenced per donor, of which roughly 18% were non-productive. Results the study describes overall, beyond this receptor: In a later analysis, more than 15,000 TCR beta sequences were associated with specific HLA alleles at a false discovery rate of 0.05. Assigning TCR associations to individual alleles was difficult when HLA alleles, especially DR and DQ, strongly co-occurred. Linkage disequilibrium might explain the correlated functional status among segregating V segments, but an unknown experimental factor could not be excluded. Because the 87-base-pair reads could not distinguish some IMGT-functional V segments, including TRBV6-2 and TRBV6-3, those segments were excluded. Cytomegalovirus status was reported to be diagnosed by the classifier with high specificity and sensitivity in both the original and validation cohorts. In a later analysis, HLA-associated TCR beta chains were found to be more clonally expanded and to have lower generation probabilities than equally common non-associated chains. In a later analysis, the rate of TCR association differed among HLA loci, with DRB1 alleles having the most associated TCRs and HLA-C alleles having the fewest. According to a later analysis, most CMV-associated TCR beta chains appeared to be HLA-restricted, and the HLA associations seemed to be driven largely by CMV exposure. The only immune exposure information available for the cohort was CMV serostatus. A further reported finding was that TCR beta sequences accurately predicted the HLA-A and HLA-B alleles for most subjects in the first cohort. Three of the identified cytomegalovirus-associated TCR beta chains were confirmed in vitro to be specific for cytomegalovirus antigens. A cluster of highly shared sequence variants was judged likely to represent a technical artifact of the sequencing pipeline. The presence/absence analyses assumed that sequencing depth was roughly uniform across donors, and that assumption may not be true. Because counts were too low, roughly 17 rarely observed V segments, including chromosome 9 orphons, were left out of the earlier analysis of 587 of the donors. An association between a missense DCLRE1C variant and V-gene and J-gene trimming of TCR beta chains was found in a later genetic analysis and replicated in an independent cohort. In a later genetic analysis, fewer N-insertions in productive TCRs were reported among donors in an Asian-associated ancestry cluster than the roughly 640-donor mean. A later analysis reported that several top co-occurrence clusters appeared linked to parvovirus B19, influenza, CMV and Epstein-Barr virus. An earlier analysis of several hundred of the donors showed that most TCR beta V segments appeared in productive rearrangements either about 90% or about 30% of the time, which broadly matched IMGT annotations. A total of 150 or so TCR beta chains were listed by the study as associated with cytomegalovirus. Most TCR sequences were observed very rarely across donors, whereas some public TCRs were present in many individuals. In this cohort, only TCR beta chains were sequenced, and detectable features were limited by the absence of alpha or paired-chain data. Because HLA typing was missing for some donors at each locus, association tests included only the typed subset. The authors suggested that the approach could potentially be generalized to other disease states and immunological phenotypes.

At the junction V is shortened by 3 bases and J by 3 bases; bases outside the gene matches: 6. From cysteine to phenylalanine, the CDR3 is 16 amino acids long. The kept DNA is CDR3 alone, 48 bases in frame from the first base. The germline V gene (reference sequence) provides CDR1 PRHDT and CDR2 FYEKMQ. Libraries were prepared through the immunoSEQ multiplex PCR assay. A mixture of 60 forward primers for TCR Vbeta segments and 13 reverse primers for TCR Jbeta segments was used in the multiplex PCR. Amplification of the CDR3 region of rearranged TCR beta genes was performed with a multiplex PCR assay on genomic DNA. On the Illumina HiSeq System, the amplified TCR beta libraries were sequenced as 87-base-pair reads. The authors' pipeline ran thus. A later analysis counted approximately 84 million unique TCR beta chains across the 666 repertoires, and some 12 million of these chains were shared by at least two donors. Raw reads were error-corrected and collapsed into unique sequences by a nearest-neighbor algorithm in which closely related sequences were merged to remove PCR and sequencing errors. Alignment of CDR3 sequences to IMGT reference sequences was used to assign V, D and J gene segments. For a sequence to be retained, a match of at least six nucleotides was required to both a V gene segment and a J gene segment. Rearrangements were called productive when the CDR3 lacked stop codons and stayed in frame with V and J; all others were non-productive. Following IMGT convention, CDR3 was defined as the stretch from the second conserved V-encoded cysteine to the conserved J-encoded phenylalanine. The earlier analysis of a few hundred of the donors excluded sequences that lacked an unambiguous match to a single V gene segment. In an earlier analysis of some 590 of the donors, a V segment was called functional when productive rearrangements were above 56.7%, and segregating when the standard deviation between donors exceeded 5%. A statistical classification framework was developed to diagnose cytomegalovirus status using the catalog of TCR beta chain sequences. In a later analysis, TCR nucleotide sequences were compared against IMGT/GENE-DB human TR gene sequences so that V and J genes could be assigned. Using the TCRdist pipeline, a later analysis assigned CDR3 sequences along with most-parsimonious VDJ recombination scenarios. In a later analysis, every TCR beta chain was defined by the combination of its CDR3 amino acid sequence and its V-gene family, and reads without a unique V-gene family were dropped. To address suspected cross-contamination and a sequencing artifact, a later analysis removed 592 highly shared, low-generation-probability nucleotide sequences. A later analysis calculated a clonal expansion index for each public chain from normalized within-repertoire ranks of inferred template counts. Generation probabilities in a later analysis came from a VDJ recombination model fitted to out-of-frame rearrangements, and those results were checked against IGoR. In a later analysis, TCR-TCR, TCR-HLA and TCR-CMV co-occurrence was scored with hypergeometric tests, and a repertoire-size bias correction was applied to TCR pairs. A later analysis estimated false discovery rates by permuting HLA or CMV assignments 20 times. A later analysis grouped co-occurring TCRs with DBSCAN, adding TCRdist sequence similarity when clustering within HLA-allele-positive subsets. Co-occurrence clustering excluded repertoires with fewer than 30,000 or more than 120,000 public chains, plus five with anomalous nucleotide sharing. TCRdb mirrors the immuneACCESS table, restricted to in-frame sequences. Some clones are absent from its copies; in checked studies, under half trace to an unresolved V gene, and the reason for the others is unknown. D and trimming were read from the DNA, whereas the V and J calls and clone size are those reported in that table. The sample includes about 170,000 clones, with approximately 85% observed a single time. 4.8% of the sample is taken by the ten largest.

The cohort consisted of approximately 690 healthy bone marrow donors. Cohort members were all nominally healthy when sampled, although unrecorded immune exposures were likely present. The donor tested CMV seropositive and was one of the 289 seropositive cohort members. A peripheral blood sample was collected from each donor, and TCR beta sequencing was performed on peripheral blood mononuclear cells. The Qiagen DNeasy Blood Extraction Kit was used to extract genomic DNA from the blood cell samples. This clonotype was obtained from a girl under 18 in good health and CMV-seropositive. This receptor chain uses TRBV13 and TRBJ1-1; 11 bases in between match TRBD1. The material sequenced was PBMCs. The encoded CDR3 is CASSFSSGQGDTEAFF. Here is the DNA: TGTGCCAGCAGCTTTTCCTCGGGACAGGGGGACACTGAAGCTTTCTTT.